Given below is one T cell receptor beta chain in context. The antigen remains unidentified. The source of the sample is a study of T-cell memory formation after mild COVID-19. Points from the study as a whole: CD4+ bias marked clones expanding day 15 to 37, unlike balanced contracting clones.

A 5'RACE reaction primed in the constant segment made cDNA libraries of TCR alpha and TCR beta, and these carried sample barcodes and UMIs. One entry per CDR3 protein, called by TCRdb with MiXCR from the 5' RACE reads. Of around 340,000 distinct CDR3 sequences in the sample, roughly 13% were seen once. The clonotype was recovered from a man between 18 and 29 years old who had mild COVID-19 (a few samples of this study predate the infection). Cell type and time point are not known. The sample comprised PBMCs or a T cell subset sorted from them (not recorded which).

For the CDR3, the DNA is TGTGCCAGCATTCGGCTAGCGGGGTCCAATGAGCAGTTCTTC. This gives the protein CASIRLAGSNEQFF. The chain has TRBV2 and TRBJ2-1; 9 bases agree with TRBD2. Germline CDR1 SNHLY, CDR2 FYNNEI. There are 14 residues in the CDR3. The V segment lost 7 bases and the J segment 6 bases; nucleotides outside the gene matches: 7.